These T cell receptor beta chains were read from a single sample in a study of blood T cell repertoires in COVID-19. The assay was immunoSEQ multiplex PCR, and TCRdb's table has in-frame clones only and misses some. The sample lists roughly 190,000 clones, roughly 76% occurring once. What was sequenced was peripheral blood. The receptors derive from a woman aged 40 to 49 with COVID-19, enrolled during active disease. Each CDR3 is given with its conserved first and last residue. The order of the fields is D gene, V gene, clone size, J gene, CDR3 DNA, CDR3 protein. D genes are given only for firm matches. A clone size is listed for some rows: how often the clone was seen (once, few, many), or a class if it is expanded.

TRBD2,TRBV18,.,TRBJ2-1,TGTGCCAGCTCACCACCGGGGCGGGAGGGTGTCGCTGAGCAGTTCTTC,CASSPPGREGVAEQFF
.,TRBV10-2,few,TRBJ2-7,TGCGCCAGCAGCGGGAGTGGCGAGCAGTACTTC,CASSGSGEQYF
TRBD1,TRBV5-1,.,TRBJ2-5,TGCGCCAGCAGCTTGGGGACAGGGGAGGAGACCCAGTACTTC,CASSLGTGEETQYF
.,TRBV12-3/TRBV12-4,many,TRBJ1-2,TGTGCCAGCAGTTTGGGCCGTTATGGCTACACCTTC,CASSLGRYGYTF
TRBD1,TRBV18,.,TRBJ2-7,TGTGCCAGCTCACTACAGGGGGTAGGGTCCTACGAGCAGTACTTC,CASSLQGVGSYEQYF
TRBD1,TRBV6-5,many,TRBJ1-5,TGTGCCAGCACACAGGGGGCTAGCAATCAGCCCCAGCATTTT,CASTQGASNQPQHF
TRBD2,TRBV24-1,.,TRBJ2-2,TGTGCCACCAGTGGAAGTAGCGGGGGGAGGACCGGGGAGCTGTTTTTT,CATSGSSGGRTGELFF
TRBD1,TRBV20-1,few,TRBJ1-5,TGCAGTGCTAGTGAGGGGGCTTCAGCCAATCAGCCCCAGCATTTT,CSASEGASANQPQHF
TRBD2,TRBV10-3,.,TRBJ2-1,TGTGCCATCAGTGAACCCGTCCGGACTAGCGGAGATGAAAGCTCCTACAATGAGCAGTTCTTC,CAISEPVRTSGDESSYNEQFF
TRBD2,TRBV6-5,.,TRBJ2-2,TGTGCCAGCGGGGAGGGAGTTTACACCGGGGAGCTGTTTTTT,CASGEGVYTGELFF
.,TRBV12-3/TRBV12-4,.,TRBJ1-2,TGTGCCAGCAGTTTGCGAGGAGATGGCTACACCTTC,CASSLRGDGYTF
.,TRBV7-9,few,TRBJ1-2,TGTGCCAGCAGCCGACAAGGTGGCTACACCTTC,CASSRQGGYTF
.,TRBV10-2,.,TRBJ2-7,TGCGCCAGCAGTGAGGTGCGTTACGAGCAGTACTTC,CASSEVRYEQYF
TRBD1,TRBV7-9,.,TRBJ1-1,TGTGCCAGCAGCTACGCCTTACAGGGGGAGACTGAAGCTTTCTTT,CASSYALQGETEAFF
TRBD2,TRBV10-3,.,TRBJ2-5,TGTGCCACCGGGACTAGGAGTAGGAGACAAGAGACCCAGTACTTC,CATGTRSRRQETQYF
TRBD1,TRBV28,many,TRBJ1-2,TGTGCCAGCCACAGGGGCGTTCAACTCTATGGCTACACCTTC,CASHRGVQLYGYTF
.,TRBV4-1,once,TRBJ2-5,TGCGCCAGCAGCCAAGACCCCTACCAAGAGACCCAGTACTTC,CASSQDPYQETQYF
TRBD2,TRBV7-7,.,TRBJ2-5,TGTGCTAGCGCTACTAGCGGGAGATCAGAGACCCAGTACTTC,CASATSGRSETQYF
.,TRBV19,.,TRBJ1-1,TGTGCCAGTAATGACAGGCCGGCTAACACTGAAGCTTTCTTT,CASNDRPANTEAFF
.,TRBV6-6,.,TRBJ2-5,TGTGCCAGCAGTTTGTCGGCAGGGAAAGAGACCCAGTACTTC,CASSLSAGKETQYF
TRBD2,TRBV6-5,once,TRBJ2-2,TGTGCCAGCAGTTACTCGGGGGGGGCGAACACCGGGGAGCTGTTTTTT,CASSYSGGANTGELFF
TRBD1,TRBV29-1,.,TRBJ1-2,TGCAGCGGACGGACCGGGACAGGGGGCAGAGGTGGCTACACCTTC,CSGRTGTGGRGGYTF
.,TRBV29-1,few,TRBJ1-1,TGCAGCGTGGCGGGATTGTACACTGAAGCTTTCTTT,CSVAGLYTEAFF
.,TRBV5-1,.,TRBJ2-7,TGCGCCAGCAGCTTGCAGGCAAACTACGAGCAGTACTTC,CASSLQANYEQYF
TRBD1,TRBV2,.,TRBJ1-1,TGTGCCAGTAGACAGGGGGCGCGGGCTGAAGCTTTCTTT,CASRQGARAEAFF
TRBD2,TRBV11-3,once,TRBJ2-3,TGTGCCAGCAGCCAGTGGGACGGGGGGGCTTCAGCAGATACGCAGTATTTT,CASSQWDGGASADTQYF
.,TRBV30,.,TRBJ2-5,TGTGCCTGGAGCGGGCAAGAGACCCAGTACTTC,CAWSGQETQYF
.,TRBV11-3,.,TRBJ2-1,TGTGCCAGCAGCTTAAGGGCGGGGAAGGAGGAGCAGTTCTTC,CASSLRAGKEEQFF
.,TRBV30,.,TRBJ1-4,TGTGCCTGGAGTCAGGCGTCACAGGGTATGAGGGAAAAACTGTTTTTT,CAWSQASQGMREKLFF
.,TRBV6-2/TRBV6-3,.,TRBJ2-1,TGTGCCAGCAGTTATGAGGTCTCGGCAGTCTCCTACAATGAGCAGTTCTTC,CASSYEVSAVSYNEQFF
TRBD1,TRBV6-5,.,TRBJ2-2,TGTGCCAGCAGTTACGGGACAGGGGGAGGCACCGGGGAGCTGTTTTTT,CASSYGTGGGTGELFF
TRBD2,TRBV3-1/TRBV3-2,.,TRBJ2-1,TGTGCCAGCAGCCAACCTAGCGGGAGGACGTCCGGGTACAATGAGCAGTTCTTC,CASSQPSGRTSGYNEQFF
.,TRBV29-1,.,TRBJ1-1,TGCAGCGTTGAAGGACAGCCGAACACTGAAGCTTTCTTT,CSVEGQPNTEAFF
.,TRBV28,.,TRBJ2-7,TGTGCCAGCAACCGGCGGGGCGGCTACGAGCAGTACTTC,CASNRRGGYEQYF
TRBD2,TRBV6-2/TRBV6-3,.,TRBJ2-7,TGTGCCAGCAGTTACCTCACCGGGACTAGCGGGAGGAAGTACGAGCAGTACTTC,CASSYLTGTSGRKYEQYF
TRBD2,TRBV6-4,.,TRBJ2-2,TGTGCCAGCAGCCCCAGCGGGGGGGCCGCCGGGGAGCTGTTTTTT,CASSPSGGAAGELFF
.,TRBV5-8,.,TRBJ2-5,TGTGCCAGCAGCTACTCAGGGGAGACCCAGTACTTC,CASSYSGETQYF
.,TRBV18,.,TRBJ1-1,TGTGCCAGCTCACCATCGACAAGAGTTACTGAAGCTTTCTTT,CASSPSTRVTEAFF
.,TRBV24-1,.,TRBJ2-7,TGTGCCACCAGTGATCCGGGGACTCACGAGCAGTACTTC,CATSDPGTHEQYF
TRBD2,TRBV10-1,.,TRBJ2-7,TGCGCCAGCAGTGATGGAGGTAGCGGGACCTACGAGCAGTACTTC,CASSDGGSGTYEQYF